This T cell receptor (beta chain) was sequenced during a study of beta chain features in type 1 diabetes. Study observations and caveats: Shorter TCRB CDR3s, moderately but significantly so, were found in Type 1 diabetes patients in all four CD4+ subsets.

Every bit of the isolated RNA underwent reverse transcription, so sequencing read expressed TCRB transcripts. Produced via immunoSEQ multiplex PCR; TCRdb's table is partial and in-frame only. This table holds 600,000 or so clones, about 14% found once. This clone has just a few counts. Its specificity is not known. In germline, CDR1 is SGHTA, CDR2 FQGNSA. The CDR3 runs 12 residues. Trimming left V 10 bases short and J 2 bases short, with 9 bases between. The specimen was naive CD4+ T cells from blood. J is TRBJ1-5 and V is TRBV7-2; no definite D call. This clonotype was obtained from a young man with type 1 diabetes. The CDR3 loop is CAIQQGNQPQHF. The CDR3 DNA is TGTGCCATCCAGCAGGGCAATCAGCCCCAGCATTTT. Supplemented by reference TRBV7-2 and TRBJ1-5, the full variable domain reads GAGVSQSPSNKVTEKGKDVELRCDPISGHTALYWYRQSLGQGLEFLIYFQGNSAPDKSGLPSDRFSAERTGGSVSTLTIQRTQQEDSAVYLCAIQQGNQPQHFGDGTRLSIL.